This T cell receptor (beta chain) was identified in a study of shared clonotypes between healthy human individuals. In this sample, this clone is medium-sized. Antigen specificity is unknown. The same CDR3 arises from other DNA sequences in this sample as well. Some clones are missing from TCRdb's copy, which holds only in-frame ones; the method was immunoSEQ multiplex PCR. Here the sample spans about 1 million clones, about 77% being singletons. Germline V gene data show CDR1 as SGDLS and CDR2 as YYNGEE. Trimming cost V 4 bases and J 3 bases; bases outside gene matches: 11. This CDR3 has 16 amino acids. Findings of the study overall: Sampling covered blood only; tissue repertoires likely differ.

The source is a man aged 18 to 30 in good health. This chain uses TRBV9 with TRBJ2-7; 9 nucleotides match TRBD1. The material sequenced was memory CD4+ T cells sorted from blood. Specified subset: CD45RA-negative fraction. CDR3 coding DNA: TGTGCCAGCAGCCCCTCGTCTCCGGGACAGGGCTACGAGCAGTACTTC. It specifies CASSPSSPGQGYEQYF. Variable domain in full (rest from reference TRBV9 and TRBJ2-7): DSGVTQTPKHLITATGQRVTLRCSPRSGDLSVYWYQQSLDQGLQFLIQYYNGEERAKGNILERFSAQQFPDLHSELNLSSLELGDSALYFCASSPSSPGQGYEQYFGPGTRLTVT.